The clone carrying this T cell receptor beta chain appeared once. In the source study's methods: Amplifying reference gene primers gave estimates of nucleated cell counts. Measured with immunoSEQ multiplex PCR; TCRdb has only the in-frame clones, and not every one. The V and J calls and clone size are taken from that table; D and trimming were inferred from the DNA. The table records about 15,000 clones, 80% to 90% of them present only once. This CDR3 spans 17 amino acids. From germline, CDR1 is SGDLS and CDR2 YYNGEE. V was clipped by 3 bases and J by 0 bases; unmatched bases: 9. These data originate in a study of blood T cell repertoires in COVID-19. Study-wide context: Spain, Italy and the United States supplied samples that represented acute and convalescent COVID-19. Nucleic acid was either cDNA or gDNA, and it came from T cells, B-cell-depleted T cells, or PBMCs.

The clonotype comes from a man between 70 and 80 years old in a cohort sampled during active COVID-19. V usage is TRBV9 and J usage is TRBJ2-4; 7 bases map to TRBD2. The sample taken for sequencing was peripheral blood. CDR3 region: CASSAGRDYVAKNIQYF. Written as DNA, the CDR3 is TGTGCCAGCAGCGCGGGCCGGGACTACGTAGCCAAAAACATTCAGTACTTC.